The 19 T cell receptor beta chains presented below share a single source sample, sequenced in a study of CD8 T cells in ankylosing spondylitis. Study outcomes and limitations: The study identified a TCR beta motif of several highly homologous variants that appeared characteristic of ankylosing spondylitis blood.

TCRdb passed the 5' RACE reads through MiXCR, listing each CDR3 protein once. The repertoire holds 450,000 to 550,000 distinct CDR3 sequences, with about 5.4% as singletons. Antigens of these TCRs are unknown. The material sequenced was blood, either unsorted or a sorted T cell fraction (not recorded which). The receptors here all came from a male donor with ankylosing spondylitis.

Many counts were recorded for this clonotype. The genes are TRBV20-1 and TRBJ1-6, with D perhaps matching TRBD1 (5 bases). CDR3 size: 12 residues. Trimming shortened V by 6 bases and J by 6 bases, and 9 bases separated the two germline ends. Germline CDR1 is DFQATT and CDR2 is SNEGSKA (reference sequence). CDR3 protein: CSAGRANSPLHF. The DNA of the CDR3 is TGCAGTGCGGGCAGGGCTAATTCACCCCTCCACTTT.

The CDR3 protein is CSVSSGSSYNEQFF. In DNA form, the CDR3 reads TGCAGCGTGTCTAGCGGGAGCTCCTACAATGAGCAGTTCTTC. This chain joins TRBV29-1 and TRBJ2-1; 10 bases map to TRBD2. Germline V gives CDR1 SQVTM, CDR2 ANQGSEA. J gave up 0 bases and V 6 bases, and 2 bases lay outside the gene matches. The CDR3 contains 14 residues.

This clonotype was detected ten times or more. J is TRBJ1-4 and V is TRBV20-1; D might be TRBD1 (6 bases). Trimming pared 7 bases from V and 4 bases from J, leaving 7 bases between. The germline V gene has CDR1 DFQATT and CDR2 SNEGSKA (reference sequence). This CDR3 is 11 amino acids long. This CDR3 is CSGQDNEKLFF. CDR3 sequence (DNA): TGCAGTGGACAGGATAATGAAAAACTGTTTTTT.

This clonotype occurred many times. This chain connects TRBV7-2 to TRBJ1-2; D might be TRBD1 (6 bases). Germline CDR1 and CDR2: SGHTA and FQGNSA. CDR3 length: 15 amino acids. Trimming removed 5 bases at V and 8 bases at J, with 21 bases between. DNA for the CDR3: TGTGCCAGCAGCGTAATGTATCCGGGACACGGCGGCTACACCTTC. It translates to CASSVMYPGHGGYTF.

This clonotype was seen repeatedly, ten times or more. This sequence joins TRBV11-2 and TRBJ2-1; no definite D call. Germline values: CDR1 SGHAT, CDR2 FQNNGV. The CDR3 sequence is 13 residues long. The V gene lost 2 bases and the J gene lost 10 bases, with 12 bases spanning the gap. The CDR3 nucleotides are TGTGCCAGCAGCTTAAGTACCAGGCCCGAGCAGTTCTTC. Translating gives CASSLSTRPEQFF.

This clonotype appeared many times. The chain has TRBV10-3 and TRBJ1-1; D not resolved. This CDR3 spans 13 amino acids. The germline gives CDR1 ENHRY, CDR2 SYGVKD. The V gene lost 6 bases and the J gene lost 7 bases, with 15 bases spanning the gap. CDR3 nucleotides: TGTGCCATCAGAGGGCACACTGAGAATGAAGCTTTCTTT. Translating it yields CAIRGHTENEAFF.

The V and J genes are TRBV7-9 and TRBJ2-5; 12 positions agree with TRBD2. This CDR3 region has 15 residues. The trim removed 5 bases at V and 7 bases at J, leaving 8 bases unmatched. The germline V gene has CDR1 SEHNR and CDR2 FQNEAQ (reference sequence). The CDR3 is CASSLRLAGEGTQYF. In DNA, the CDR3 is TGTGCCAGCAGCCTCCGACTAGCGGGAGAGGGGACCCAGTACTTC.

This clonotype was detected many times. V and J are TRBV5-1 and TRBJ2-1, with D perhaps being TRBD1 or TRBD2 (5 bases each). Trimming removed 2 bases at V and 4 bases at J, with 10 bases between. The CDR3 is 14 amino acids. Per germline, CDR1 SGHRS and CDR2 YFSETQ. CDR3 sequence: CASSFTGLYNEQFF. In nucleotides, the CDR3 is TGCGCCAGCAGCTTCACGGGGCTATACAATGAGCAGTTCTTC. The full variable domain, its missing parts supplied by reference TRBV5-1 and TRBJ2-1, is KAGVTQTPRYLIKTRGQQVTLSCSPISGHRSVSWYQQTPGQGLQFLFEYFSETQRNKGNFPGRFSGRQFSNSRSEMNVSTLELGDSALYLCASSFTGLYNEQFFGPGTRLTVL.

Ten or more counts support this clonotype. The chain is built from TRBV12-3 or TRBV12-4 and TRBJ1-5; D is possibly TRBD1 (5 bases). CDR3 length: 13 amino acids. V was trimmed by 5 bases and J by 8 bases, leaving 13 bases between them. CDR3 coding DNA: TGTGCCAGCAGTCCTCGGGGGGATAAGCCCCAGCATTTT. Its translation is CASSPRGDKPQHF.

This clonotype was recorded at least ten times. The chain uses TRBV6-5 and TRBJ2-2; 11 positions agree with TRBD2. The CDR3 has 19 amino acids. CDR1 and CDR2 (germline): MNHEY, SVGAGI. V was pared by 0 bases and J by 4 bases, with 10 bases of the junction left unmatched. DNA for the CDR3: TGTGCCAGCAGTTACTCGATCGGGGTAGCGGGGGGGCGCACCGGGGAGCTGTTTTTT. It is translated as CASSYSIGVAGGRTGELFF.

This clonotype was seen many times. J is TRBJ1-1 and V is TRBV12-3 or TRBV12-4; unclear D gene. The length of the CDR3 is 17 residues. V was trimmed by 5 bases and J by 0 bases, leaving 19 bases between them. The CDR3 sequence: CASSGGSFKRLNTEAFF. The CDR3 coding sequence is TGTGCCAGCAGTGGAGGGAGTTTCAAACGACTGAACACTGAAGCTTTCTTT.

This clonotype occurred many times. The chain joins TRBV15 to TRBJ1-5; a weak D match, TRBD1 (6 bases). This CDR3 contains 16 residues. Germline V lookup: CDR1 LNHNV, CDR2 YYDKDF (reference sequence). V dropped 1 base and J dropped 4 bases, with 14 bases sitting between them. This CDR3 is CATSRGLGGGNQPQHF. The CDR3 bases are TGTGCCACCAGCAGAGGACTGGGAGGGGGTAATCAGCCCCAGCATTTT.

This chain joins TRBV19 and TRBJ2-2; 8 bases are a match to TRBD1. Germline V gene sequence: CDR1 LNHDA, CDR2 SQIVND (reference sequence). The CDR3 extends over 15 amino acids. The V segment lost 6 bases and the J segment 4 bases; nucleotides outside the gene matches: 7. The chain's CDR3 is CASRPTGARTGELFF. The CDR3 DNA is TGTGCCAGTAGACCGACAGGGGCGCGCACCGGGGAGCTGTTTTTT.

This clonotype was observed a few times. The chain is built from TRBV29-1 and TRBJ1-1, with D uncertain. Germline CDR1 and CDR2: SQVTM and ANQGSEA. The CDR3 covers 11 residues. V was shortened by 1 base and J by 5 bases, with 5 bases between the two germline ends. CDR3 in DNA: TGCAGCGTTGAAGTCGTTACTGAAGCTTTCTTT. Translating it yields CSVEVVTEAFF.

Only a few counts were recorded for this clonotype. The V and J genes are TRBV27 and TRBJ2-1; D possibly matches TRBD1 or TRBD2 (5 bases each). V lost 3 bases and J 2 bases, leaving 11 bases between the germline ends. CDR1 is MNHEY, CDR2 SMNVEV, per germline (reference sequence). The CDR3 runs to 15 residues. CDR3 coding DNA: TGTGCCAGCAGTTTTACCCGGGGCGCCTACAATGAGCAGTTCTTC. Its translation is CASSFTRGAYNEQFF.

This clonotype was seen repeatedly, ten times or more. The chain joins TRBV29-1 to TRBJ1-2; no reliable D call. V was clipped by 4 bases and J by 1 base, with 10 bases between them. Looked up from germline, CDR1 is SQVTM and CDR2 is ANQGSEA. The CDR3 runs 13 residues. The CDR3 bases are TGCAGCGTTGTTCCGGAGATTAACTATGGCTACACCTTC. It specifies CSVVPEINYGYTF.

This clonotype was counted ten times or more. The CDR3 DNA reads as TGTGCCAGCAGCTTACATGGGGAAGGTCAGCCCCAGCATTTT. Protein: CASSLHGEGQPQHF. This chain links TRBV7-8 with TRBJ1-5; D unclear. The CDR3 totals 14 residues. Per germline, CDR1 SGHVS and CDR2 FQNEAQ. The V end was cut by 2 bases, the J end by 6 bases, with 11 bases between.

This clonotype came up a few times. V is TRBV6-1 and J is TRBJ2-1, with TRBD2 identical over 10 bases. CDR3 length: 16 amino acids. Trimming removed 5 bases from V and 4 bases from J; junction bases left unmatched: 8. Looked up from germline, CDR1 is MNHNS and CDR2 is SASEGT. CDR3: CASSRSSSGRYNEQFF. As DNA, the CDR3 is TGTGCCAGCAGTAGAAGCTCTAGCGGGAGATACAATGAGCAGTTCTTC.

This clonotype came up many times. The chain is built from TRBV7-2 and TRBJ2-7; no clear D. The CDR3 totals 15 residues. Germline values: CDR1 SGHTA, CDR2 FQGNSA. The V end was cut by 1 base, the J end by 0 bases, with 10 bases between. CDR3 nucleotides: TGTGCCAGCAGCTTAGACCCGAGTAGCTCCTACGAGCAGTACTTC. Protein sequence: CASSLDPSSSYEQYF.